This is a list of T cell receptor beta chains from one sample in a study of beta chain features in type 1 diabetes. Data came from immunoSEQ multiplex PCR; TCRdb stores just in-frame clones and leaves some out. In the table there are a few hundred thousand clones, 20% of which are singletons. Input material: naive CD4+ T cells from blood. All receptors derive from a woman aged 40 to 49 with type 1 diabetes. Both conserved end residues are part of each CDR3. Clone sizes are given selectively: once, few, many, or a class where the clone is expanded.

j_gene,v_gene,abundance,CDR3aa
TRBJ1-2,TRBV29-1,NA,CSVGKGAGYGYTF
TRBJ2-1,TRBV9,NA,CASSVVGTSGRDNEQFF
TRBJ1-1,TRBV7-2,NA,CASSPRPGNTEAFF
TRBJ1-2,TRBV6-1,few,CASSEAGTGVDGYTF
TRBJ1-2,TRBV29-1,NA,CSVGAGGYGYTF
TRBJ2-1,TRBV9,NA,CASSVGRRDFVDEQFF
TRBJ2-7,TRBV18,few,CASSPDRGPHEQYF
TRBJ1-5,TRBV29-1,few,CSVGQGGNQPQHF
TRBJ2-6,TRBV4-3,NA,CASSQATGISGANVLTF
TRBJ2-7,TRBV15,few,CATSSIQGVSYEQYF
TRBJ1-2,TRBV5-4,NA,CASSETGDGYTF
TRBJ2-1,TRBV20-1,few,CSARAGYEQFF
TRBJ1-1,TRBV7-2,NA,CASSLQDSYTEAFF
TRBJ2-6,TRBV7-9,NA,CASSLSRGANVLTF
TRBJ1-2,TRBV7-2,NA,CASSTRQVYGYTF
TRBJ2-7,TRBV4-2,few,CASSQAEFHEQYF
TRBJ2-7,TRBV7-2,NA,CASSTGPTYEQYF
TRBJ1-1,TRBV29-1,NA,CSAETGLEAFF
TRBJ2-5,TRBV30,NA,CAWITGGNGETQYF
TRBJ1-1,TRBV7-2,NA,CASSLPFLNTEAFF
TRBJ1-2,TRBV27,once,CASSISVYTNYGYTF
TRBJ1-2,TRBV28,few,CASTSGGNHYGYTF
TRBJ2-2,TRBV7-2,NA,CASSLAGNTGELFF
TRBJ2-1,TRBV4-3,NA,CASSQDNGREEQFF
TRBJ1-1,TRBV7-9,few,CASSSLEGTEAFF
TRBJ2-5,TRBV11-2,few,CASSPRTGQETQYF
TRBJ1-5,TRBV18,NA,CASSPDSSNQPQHF
TRBJ1-5,TRBV18,NA,CASSPGQVRRPQHF
TRBJ1-1,TRBV20-1,few,CSAPSPTEAFF
TRBJ1-1,TRBV5-1,few,CASTPSGNTEAFF
TRBJ1-1,TRBV7-9,few,CASLRFDSSNTEAFF
TRBJ2-5,TRBV29-1,NA,CSVDPILNRGETQYF
TRBJ2-3,TRBV28,few,CASGASGGLTDTQYF
TRBJ2-3,TRBV9,few,CASSVQGRAGEGEDTQYF
TRBJ1-2,TRBV10-3,NA,CAISGGYGYTF
TRBJ1-5,TRBV28,NA,CASSFIRVGNQPQHF
TRBJ2-7,TRBV28,NA,CASVRGRGAYEQYF
TRBJ1-5,TRBV27,few,CASSPLDSNQPQHF
TRBJ1-2,TRBV7-6,few,CASSLGQEVGYTF
TRBJ1-5,TRBV28,NA,CASIIRGNQPQHF
TRBJ2-7,TRBV5-1,few,CASSLGDRGDEQYF
TRBJ1-3,TRBV4-3,NA,CASSQDRQSPGNTIYF
TRBJ1-6,TRBV5-4,NA,CASSWGQGESPLHF
TRBJ2-3,TRBV7-9,few,CASSLGTGVTDTQYF
TRBJ1-2,TRBV5-4,NA,CASSLVAASNYGYTF
TRBJ2-2,TRBV29-1,NA,CSVEWAVTGELFF
TRBJ1-5,TRBV28,few,CATSGTGDHQPQHF
TRBJ1-1,TRBV7-9,few,CASSSDRDTEAFF
TRBJ2-1,TRBV7-2,NA,CASSSYGSGRYEQFF
TRBJ2-7,TRBV6-1,few,CASSIGTAGYEQYF
TRBJ2-7,TRBV9,NA,CASSVEDRAYEQYF
TRBJ2-1,TRBV5-1,NA,CASSFPTSGSLDEQFF
TRBJ1-2,TRBV23-1,few,CASSQSRDRRKGYTF
TRBJ1-2,TRBV30,NA,CACPTRTDGYTF
TRBJ1-1,TRBV18,few,CASSQYIGEDTEAFF
TRBJ2-1,TRBV25-1,NA,CASSFHLAAGDNEQFF
TRBJ2-4,TRBV4-1,NA,CASSHPGTSGRGEKAKNIQYF